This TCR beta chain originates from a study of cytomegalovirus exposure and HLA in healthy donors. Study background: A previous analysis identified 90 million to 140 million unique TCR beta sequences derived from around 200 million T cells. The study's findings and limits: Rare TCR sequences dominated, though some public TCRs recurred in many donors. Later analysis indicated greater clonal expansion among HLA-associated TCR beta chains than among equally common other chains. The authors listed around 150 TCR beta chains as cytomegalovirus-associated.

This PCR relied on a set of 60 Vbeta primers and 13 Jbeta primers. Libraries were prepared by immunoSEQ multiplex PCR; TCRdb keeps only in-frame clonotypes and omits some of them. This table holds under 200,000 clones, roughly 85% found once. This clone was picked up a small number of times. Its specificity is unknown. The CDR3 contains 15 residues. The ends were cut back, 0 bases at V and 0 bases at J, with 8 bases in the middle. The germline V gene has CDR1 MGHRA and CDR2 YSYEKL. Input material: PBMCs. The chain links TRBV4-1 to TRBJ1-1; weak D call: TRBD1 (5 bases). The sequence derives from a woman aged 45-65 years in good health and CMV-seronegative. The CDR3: CASSQDRALNTEAFF. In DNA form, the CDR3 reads TGCGCCAGCAGCCAAGACAGGGCCCTGAACACTGAAGCTTTCTTT.